These 32 T cell receptor beta chains originate from one sample sequenced in a study of tumor-infiltrating lymphocytes in localized non-small cell lung cancer. Profiling relied on immunoSEQ multiplex PCR, and the TCRdb table lists in-frame clones only, not all of them. In the table there are roughly 15,000 clones, 65% to 85% of which are singletons. Sequencing was performed on uninvolved lung tissue not adjacent to the tumor. These receptors all come from a human donor with non-small cell lung cancer.

This clone was observed a single time. The V call is TRBV4-2, the J call TRBJ2-7; D remains ambiguous. Looked up from germline, CDR1 is LGHNA and CDR2 is YNFKEQ. This CDR3 contains 14 residues. V was shortened by 2 bases and J by 0 bases, with 8 bases between the two germline ends. CDR3 amino acids: CASSQPLTSYEQYF. In DNA, the CDR3 is TGTGCCAGCAGCCAACCTCTTACCTCCTACGAGCAGTACTTC.

The chain recombines TRBV7-2 with TRBJ1-5, with D possibly TRBD1 on 6 matching bases. The CDR3 has 14 residues. V shed 3 bases and J shed 4 bases, with 10 bases lying between them. CDR1 and CDR2 (germline): SGHTA, FQGNSA. The DNA of the CDR3 is TGTGCCAGCAGCTTTTGGGGGCCAAATCAGCCCCAGCATTTT. Translating it yields CASSFWGPNQPQHF.

J is TRBJ1-2 and V is TRBV2; D call uncertain. CDR1 and CDR2 (germline): SNHLY, FYNNEI. V was trimmed by 8 bases and J by 6 bases, leaving 10 bases between them. This CDR3 is built from 11 residues. The chain's CDR3 is CASGVSDGYTF. As DNA, the CDR3 is TGTGCCAGCGGGGTATCAGATGGCTACACCTTC.

The chain links TRBV9 to TRBJ2-2; no firm D call. Looked up from germline, CDR1 is SGDLS and CDR2 is YYNGEE. Deletions cut 0 bases from V and 6 bases from J, with 9 bases between. This CDR3 spans 14 amino acids. As DNA, the CDR3 is TGTGCCAGCAGCGTAGATCAGTCGGCCGGGGAGCTGTTTTTT. As protein: CASSVDQSAGELFF.

The chain employs TRBV5-5 and TRBJ2-2; 12 positions match TRBD2. CDR1 and CDR2 from the germline V gene are SGHKS and YYEKEE (reference sequence). With V trimmed by 4 bases and J by 6 bases, 4 bases remained unmatched. This CDR3 comprises 15 residues. CDR3 in DNA: TGTGCCAGCAGCGCGACTAGCGGGAGCCCCGGGGAGCTGTTTTTT. It yields the protein CASSATSGSPGELFF.

This rearrangement joins TRBV28 to TRBJ1-3; D gene ambiguous. The germline V gene encodes CDR1 MDHEN and CDR2 SYDVKM. This CDR3 contains 17 residues. V was shortened by 5 bases and J by 0 bases, with 17 bases between the two germline ends. DNA for the CDR3: TGTGCCAGCAGTCCCGCAACAGATTTTTTCTCTGGAAACACCATATATTTT. Translating gives CASSPATDFFSGNTIYF.

In this sample, this clone turned up once. The chain carries TRBV13 and TRBJ1-1, with 7 bases matching TRBD1. V lost 5 bases to trimming and J lost 1 base; unmatched junction nucleotides: 10. Germline CDR1 reads PRHDT; CDR2 reads FYEKMQ (reference sequence). This CDR3 has 16 residues. DNA for the CDR3: TGTGCCAGCAGCCGTTATAAGGGACAGAAGAACACTGAAGCTTTCTTT. As protein: CASSRYKGQKNTEAFF.

V gene TRBV15 combines with J gene TRBJ1-4; D uncertain. The V end lost 0 bases, the J end lost 6 bases, and 11 bases lay between the germline ends. The length of the CDR3 is 15 residues. The germline V gene has CDR1 LNHNV and CDR2 YYDKDF (reference sequence). The CDR3 loop is CATSRDMGLDEKLFF. The CDR3 bases are TGTGCCACCAGCAGAGACATGGGCTTGGATGAAAAACTGTTTTTT.

This clone is labeled large. This chain joins TRBV25-1 and TRBJ2-3; D may correspond to TRBD1 or TRBD2 (6 bases each). This CDR3 contains 15 residues. Deletions cut 8 bases from V and 2 bases from J, with 17 bases between. Per germline, CDR1 MGHDK and CDR2 SYGVNS. The CDR3 sequence: CASVTGSGPTDTQYF. Written as DNA, the CDR3 is TGTGCCAGCGTTACAGGGAGCGGGCCCACAGATACGCAGTATTTT. The full variable domain, completed using reference TRBV25-1 and TRBJ2-3, is EADIYQTPRYLVIGTGKKITLECSQTMGHDKMYWYQQDPGMELHLIHYSYGVNSTEKGDLSSESTVSRIRTEHFPLTLESARPSHTSQYLCASVTGSGPTDTQYFGPGTRLTVL.

The chain joins TRBV5-1 to TRBJ2-7; 10 bases fit TRBD1. Germline V lookup: CDR1 SGHRS, CDR2 YFSETQ. V lost 4 bases and J lost 6; bases outside the gene matches: 7. This CDR3 comprises 14 residues. The CDR3 loop is CASSEGQGVSEQYF. The CDR3 nucleotides are TGCGCCAGCAGCGAAGGACAGGGGGTGAGCGAGCAGTACTTC.

The chain carries TRBV5-1 and TRBJ2-3; D remains unclear. The germline V and J ends were trimmed by 4 bases and 0 bases, with 15 bases remaining between them. The germline CDR1 and CDR2 sequences are SGHRS and YFSETQ. CDR3 length equals 16 residues. DNA of the CDR3: TGCGCCAGCAGCCCCACTACAACGGGTAGCACAGATACGCAGTATTTT. Its translation is CASSPTTTGSTDTQYF.

This clone was counted a single time. The chain joins TRBV2 to TRBJ2-5; 7 nucleotides align to TRBD2. The end of the DNA is better explained by TRBJ2-7, so the J call may be wrong. The length of the CDR3 is 14 residues. From germline, CDR1 is SNHLY and CDR2 FYNNEI. Written as DNA, the CDR3 is TGTGCCAGCAGTGAAGGGACTAGAAACTACGAGCAGTACTTC. This encodes CASSEGTRNYEQYF.

The CDR3 spells CASSHEQGAQDQPQHF. The CDR3 bases are TGCGCCAGCAGCCATGAACAGGGGGCGCAGGATCAGCCCCAGCATTTT. This rearrangement joins TRBV4-1 to TRBJ1-5, with 9 bases matching TRBD1. This CDR3 contains 16 residues. Trimming removed 3 bases from V and 5 bases from J; junction bases left unmatched: 8. Germline CDR1 MGHRA, CDR2 YSYEKL.

This chain joins TRBV5-1 and TRBJ2-5; TRBD2 agrees at 13 bases. This CDR3 contains 17 residues. Losses at the gene ends were 0 bases for V and 2 bases for J; bases not matched to a gene: 4. CDR1 is SGHRS and CDR2 is YFSETQ in the germline V gene. CDR3 sequence reads: CASSLGGTSGIQETQYF. CDR3 DNA: TGCGCCAGCAGCTTGGGCGGGACTAGCGGGATTCAAGAGACCCAGTACTTC.

V usage is TRBV5-1 and J usage is TRBJ2-7; 7 nucleotides agree with TRBD2. The germline V gene encodes CDR1 SGHRS and CDR2 YFSETQ. With V trimmed by 4 bases and J by 4 bases, 8 bases remained unmatched. CDR3 length: 14 amino acids. In DNA form, the CDR3 reads TGCGCCAGCAGCCCAGCAGCGGGGAATTACGAGCAGTACTTC. This sequence encodes CASSPAAGNYEQYF.

The genes are TRBV7-6 and TRBJ2-5; 10 bases are a match to TRBD2. CDR1 and CDR2 (germline): SGHVS, FNYEAQ. CDR3 length equals 14 residues. V lost 2 bases to trimming and J lost 9 bases; unmatched junction nucleotides: 6. The CDR3, as DNA: TGTGCCAGCAGCTTAAAACTAGCGGGGCAGGCCCAGTACTTC. Translation gives CASSLKLAGQAQYF. The variable domain in full, with the rest retrieved from reference TRBV7-6 and TRBJ2-5, is GAGVSQSPRYKVTKRGQDVALRCDPISGHVSLYWYRQALGQGPEFLTYFNYEAQQDKSGLPNDRFSAERPEGSISTLTIQRTEQRDSAMYRCASSLKLAGQAQYFGPGTRLLVL.

V and J are TRBV30 and TRBJ2-1, with TRBD2 matching over 7 bases. V was pared by 1 base and J by 3 bases, with 12 bases of the junction left unmatched. The length of the CDR3 is 17 residues. Per germline, CDR1 GTSNPN and CDR2 SVGIG (reference sequence). The CDR3 here is CAWSGILGLRNYNEQFF. Here the CDR3 DNA reads TGTGCCTGGAGTGGAATTCTGGGACTACGCAACTACAATGAGCAGTTCTTC. The whole variable domain, filled in from reference TRBV30 and TRBJ2-1, reads SQTIHQWPATLVQPVGSPLSLECTVEGTSNPNLYWYRQAAGRGLQLLFYSVGIGQISSEVPQNLSASRPQDRQFILSSKKLLLSDSGFYLCAWSGILGLRNYNEQFFGPGTRLTVL.

This clone has just a few counts. The same CDR3 is also encoded by other DNA sequences in this sample. The rearrangement links TRBV6-5 to TRBJ1-2, with D tentatively TRBD1 (5 bases). This CDR3 is built from 13 residues. In germline, CDR1 is MNHEY, CDR2 SVGAGI. Trimming took off 6 bases at V and 5 bases at J, with 13 bases between the two ends. CDR3 DNA: TGTGCCAGCAGCCCAGGGTCTGATTATGGCTACACCTTC. It is translated as CASSPGSDYGYTF.

This chain links TRBV28 with TRBJ1-1; D gene unclear. Germline loops: CDR1 MDHEN, CDR2 SYDVKM. Trimming shortened V by 6 bases and J by 0 bases, and 14 bases separated the two germline ends. The CDR3 covers 15 residues. CDR3 amino acids: CASSASDNMNTEAFF. Here the CDR3 DNA reads TGTGCCAGCAGCGCCTCCGACAACATGAACACTGAAGCTTTCTTT.

The V call is TRBV5-1, the J call TRBJ2-7, with TRBD1 matching over 9 bases. CDR3 length: 13 amino acids. Germline V lookup: CDR1 SGHRS, CDR2 YFSETQ. With V trimmed by 4 bases and J by 3 bases, 2 bases remained unmatched. The DNA for the CDR3 is TGCGCCAGCAGCCCGACAGGGGGCTACGAGCAGTACTTC. This codes for CASSPTGGYEQYF.

The gene calls are TRBV6-5 and TRBJ2-7, with D possibly being TRBD2 (6 bases). V lost 6 bases and J 3 bases, leaving 18 bases between the germline ends. The CDR3 sequence is 15 residues long. Germline V lookup: CDR1 MNHEY, CDR2 SVGAGI. This CDR3 reads CASSLRAGGVYEQYF. The CDR3, as DNA: TGTGCCAGCAGCCTTCGAGCGGGTGGAGTCTACGAGCAGTACTTC.

The chain couples TRBV9 to TRBJ2-1, with 8 nucleotides matching TRBD1. V was pared by 4 bases and J by 3 bases, with 3 bases of the junction left unmatched. Germline V gene sequence: CDR1 SGDLS, CDR2 YYNGEE. There are 14 residues in the CDR3. In DNA, the CDR3 is TGTGCCAGCAGCTTCGGGACAGGCTACAATGAGCAGTTCTTC. Protein product: CASSFGTGYNEQFF.

This clone was observed once. This sequence joins TRBV11-3 and TRBJ2-2; 8 nucleotides align to TRBD1. CDR3 length: 15 residues. The trim removed 4 bases at V and 4 bases at J, leaving 5 bases unmatched. Germline V gene sequence: CDR1 SGHNT, CDR2 YENEEA. As DNA, the CDR3 is TGTGCCAGCAGCTCGGGACAGGACATCACCGGGGAGCTGTTTTTT. This sequence encodes CASSSGQDITGELFF.

This rearrangement joins TRBV11-2 to TRBJ2-3; 7 positions agree with TRBD1. The J segment lost 2 bases and the V segment lost 5 bases, leaving 10 bases of the junction unmatched. This CDR3 is built from 16 residues. Germline values: CDR1 SGHAT, CDR2 FQNNGV. The CDR3 loop reads CASSPRSGGYTDTQYF. CDR3 nucleotide sequence: TGTGCCAGCAGCCCAAGATCAGGGGGTTACACAGATACGCAGTATTTT.

The CDR3 nucleotides read TGTGCCAGCAGGCCGACAGTCTTCTATGGCTACACCTTC. Its protein product is CASRPTVFYGYTF. The chain uses TRBV7-9 and TRBJ1-2, with D maybe TRBD1 (5 bases). Germline CDR1 is SEHNR and CDR2 is FQNEAQ (reference sequence). Trimming left V 6 bases short and J 4 bases short, with 12 bases between. The CDR3 runs to 13 residues.

This clone was recorded a few times. Other nucleotide sequences from this sample produce the same CDR3. The V gene is TRBV5-1, the J gene TRBJ2-1; the D is unclear. With 0 bases removed from V and 2 bases from J, the gap between germline ends came to 9 bases. The CDR3 is 15 amino acids. Per germline, CDR1 SGHRS and CDR2 YFSETQ. Here the CDR3 DNA reads TGCGCCAGCAGCTTGGGGGGTTCTACCTACAATGAGCAGTTCTTC. This sequence encodes CASSLGGSTYNEQFF.

The chain is built from TRBV5-1 and TRBJ2-7, with D perhaps matching TRBD1 (6 bases). Germline loops: CDR1 SGHRS, CDR2 YFSETQ. Trimming stripped 4 bases from V and 2 bases from J, with 16 bases between. CDR3 size: 15 residues. Here the CDR3 DNA reads TGCGCCAGCAGCCCTCCCCGGGACACCGCCTACGAGCAGTACTTC. Protein product: CASSPPRDTAYEQYF. Filled out from reference TRBV5-1 and TRBJ2-7, the complete variable domain reads KAGVTQTPRYLIKTRGQQVTLSCSPISGHRSVSWYQQTPGQGLQFLFEYFSETQRNKGNFPGRFSGRQFSNSRSEMNVSTLELGDSALYLCASSPPRDTAYEQYFGPGTRLTVT.

V gene TRBV19 combines with J gene TRBJ2-1; 9 bases line up with TRBD1. After removal of 2 bases from V and 6 bases from J, the junction contained 5 bases not matched to a gene. This CDR3 contains 15 residues. CDR1 LNHDA and CDR2 SQIVND come from the germline V gene (reference sequence). The CDR3 is CASSIRGQGLNEQFF. DNA of the CDR3: TGTGCCAGTAGTATAAGGGGACAGGGCCTCAATGAGCAGTTCTTC.

The chain employs TRBV7-2 and TRBJ2-7; D may correspond to TRBD1 or TRBD2 (6 bases each). This CDR3 contains 14 residues. V lost 1 base to trimming and J lost 5 bases, with 12 bases between them. Germline CDR1 is SGHTA and CDR2 is FQGNSA. The CDR3 loop reads CASSLVGGGDEQYF. The DNA of the CDR3 is TGTGCCAGCAGCTTAGTGGGGGGCGGGGACGAGCAGTACTTC.

V gene TRBV28 combines with J gene TRBJ1-1; D is ambiguous. From germline, CDR1 is MDHEN and CDR2 SYDVKM. The CDR3 runs 12 residues. Trimming took off 3 bases at V and 1 base at J, with 3 bases between the two ends. The CDR3 loop reads CASSLRNTEAFF. As DNA, the CDR3 is TGTGCCAGCAGTTTGAGGAACACTGAAGCTTTCTTT.

The count of this clone is one. The chain has TRBV19 and TRBJ1-5; D unresolved. Trimming left V 7 bases short and J 1 base short, with 11 bases between. Germline CDR1 reads LNHDA; CDR2 reads SQIVND (reference sequence). This CDR3 spans 14 amino acids. As DNA, the CDR3 is TGTGCCAGTACCCGGACGGTAAGCAATCAGCCCCAGCATTTT. Its translation: CASTRTVSNQPQHF.

The CDR3 is CASSGQGDWVGELFF. DNA for the CDR3: TGTGCCAGCAGTGGACAGGGAGATTGGGTCGGGGAGCTGTTTTTT. The rearrangement joins TRBV6-1 to TRBJ2-2; TRBD1 matches 7 bases. The J segment lost 7 bases and the V segment lost 4 bases, leaving 9 bases of the junction unmatched. Germline-derived CDR1 and CDR2 are MNHNS and SASEGT. This CDR3 comprises 15 residues.